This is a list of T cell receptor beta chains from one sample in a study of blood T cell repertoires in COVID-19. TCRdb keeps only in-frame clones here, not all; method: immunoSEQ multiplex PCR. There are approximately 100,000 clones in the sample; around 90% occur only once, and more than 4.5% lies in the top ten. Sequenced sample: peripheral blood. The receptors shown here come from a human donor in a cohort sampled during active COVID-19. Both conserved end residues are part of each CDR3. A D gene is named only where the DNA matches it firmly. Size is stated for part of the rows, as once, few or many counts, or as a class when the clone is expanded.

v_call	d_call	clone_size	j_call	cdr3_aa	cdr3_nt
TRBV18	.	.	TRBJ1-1	CASSPAGTGTEAFF	TGTGCCAGCTCACCAGCGGGCACGGGGACTGAAGCTTTCTTT
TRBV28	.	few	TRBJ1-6	CASSLVRNNSPLHF	TGTGCCAGCAGTTTGGTCAGAAATAATTCACCCCTCCACTTT
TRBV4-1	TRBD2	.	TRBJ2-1	CASSHNIGGGQDEQFF	TGCGCCAGCAGCCATAACATCGGGGGAGGGCAGGATGAGCAGTTCTTC
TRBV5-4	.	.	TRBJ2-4	CASSLAVGLAKNIQYF	TGTGCCAGCAGCTTGGCAGTGGGGCTAGCCAAAAACATTCAGTACTTC
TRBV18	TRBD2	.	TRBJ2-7	CASSETSGRYEQYF	TGTGCCAGCTCAGAAACTAGCGGGAGATACGAGCAGTACTTC
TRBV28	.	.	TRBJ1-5	CASSLSGAGSNQPQHF	TGTGCCAGCAGTTTAAGTGGGGCTGGTAGCAATCAGCCCCAGCATTTT
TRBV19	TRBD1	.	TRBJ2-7	CASTRTGGPYEQYF	TGTGCCAGTACTCGGACAGGAGGACCCTACGAGCAGTACTTC
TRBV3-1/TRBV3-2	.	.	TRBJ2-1	CASSQGRLVSEQFF	TGTGCCAGCAGCCAAGGCCGACTAGTTAGTGAGCAGTTCTTC
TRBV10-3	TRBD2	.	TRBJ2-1	CAINGLAESNEQFF	TGTGCCATCAACGGACTAGCGGAATCCAATGAGCAGTTCTTC
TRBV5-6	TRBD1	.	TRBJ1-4	CASSPTGTANEKLFF	TGTGCCAGCAGCCCGACCGGGACAGCTAATGAAAAACTGTTTTTT
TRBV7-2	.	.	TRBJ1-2	CASSLGSGLTYGYTF	TGTGCCAGCAGCTTAGGTTCAGGGCTGACCTATGGCTACACCTTC
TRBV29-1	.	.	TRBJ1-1	CSVYGQLTGEAFF	TGCAGCGTATACGGACAGTTAACGGGTGAAGCTTTCTTT
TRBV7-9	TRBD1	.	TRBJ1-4	CASSSLQGAGEKLFF	TGTGCCAGCAGCTCGTTACAGGGGGCGGGTGAAAAACTGTTTTTT
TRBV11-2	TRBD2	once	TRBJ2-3	CASSYAGTSGGWDTQYF	TGTGCCAGCAGCTACGCCGGGACTAGCGGGGGTTGGGATACGCAGTATTTT
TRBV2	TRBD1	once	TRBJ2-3	CASSGQGQTDTQYF	TGTGCCAGCAGTGGACAGGGACAAACAGATACGCAGTATTTT
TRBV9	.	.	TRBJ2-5	CASSVDPSRETQYF	TGTGCCAGCAGCGTAGATCCGTCCCGAGAGACCCAGTACTTC
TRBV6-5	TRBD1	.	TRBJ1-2	CASSYSFTGGYGYTF	TGTGCCAGCAGTTACTCTTTCACAGGGGGCTATGGCTACACCTTC
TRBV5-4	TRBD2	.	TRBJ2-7	CASSGPGEREVYEQYF	TGTGCCAGCAGTGGGCCGGGGGAGCGGGAGGTCTACGAGCAGTACTTC
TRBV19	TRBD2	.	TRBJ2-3	CASSIKLLAGALPDTQYF	TGTGCCAGTAGTATAAAGCTGTTAGCGGGAGCTCTCCCAGATACGCAGTATTTT
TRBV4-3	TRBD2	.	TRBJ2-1	CASSQERAGFYNEQFF	TGCGCCAGCAGCCAAGAGCGAGCGGGGTTTTACAATGAGCAGTTCTTC
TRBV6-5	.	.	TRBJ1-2	CASSYTQGQWGYTF	TGTGCCAGCAGTTACACTCAGGGGCAGTGGGGCTACACCTTC
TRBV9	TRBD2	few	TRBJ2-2	CASLEREGDTGELFF	TGTGCCAGTCTAGAACGGGAGGGAGACACCGGGGAGCTGTTTTTT
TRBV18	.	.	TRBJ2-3	CASSPGGSNTQYF	TGTGCCAGCTCACCAGGCGGGTCAAATACGCAGTATTTT
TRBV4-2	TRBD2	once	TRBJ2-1	CASSQESRDYLNSYNEQFF	TGTGCCAGCAGCCAAGAGTCCAGGGACTACCTGAACTCCTACAATGAGCAGTTCTTC
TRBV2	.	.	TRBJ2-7	CASSPRPVYEQYF	TGTGCCAGCAGCCCCAGGCCGGTCTACGAGCAGTACTTC